The 23 T cell receptor beta chains below all came from one sample that was sequenced in a study of blood T cell repertoires in COVID-19. Repertoires were generated with immunoSEQ multiplex PCR, while TCRdb's copy carries only in-frame clones and drops some. Of roughly 240,000 clones listed, about 89% were seen once; the top ten hold under 2%. The sample was peripheral blood. These TCRs come from a woman between 55 and 75 years old who had recovered from COVID-19.

This chain uses TRBV7-2 with TRBJ1-3, with D possibly TRBD1 on 5 matching bases. Germline CDR1 SGHTA, CDR2 FQGNSA. This CDR3 spans 15 amino acids. V gave up 1 base and J gave up 8 bases, with 15 bases separating them. CDR3: CASSLVKGRVDTIYF. CDR3 in DNA: TGTGCCAGCAGCTTAGTAAAGGGCAGGGTAGACACCATATATTTT.

The chain uses TRBV4-2 and TRBJ2-7, with 7 bases lining up with TRBD1. The CDR3 length is 16 residues. J gave up 2 bases and V 6 bases, and 13 bases lay outside the gene matches. Germline V gene sequence: CDR1 LGHNA, CDR2 YNFKEQ. The chain's CDR3 is CASSQISGTETYEQYF. The CDR3 DNA sequence: TGTGCCAGCAGTCAAATCTCCGGGACAGAGACCTACGAGCAGTACTTC.

The chain uses TRBV12-3 or TRBV12-4 and TRBJ2-7, with TRBD2 matching 11 bases. The length of the CDR3 is 13 residues. Trimming removed 8 bases from V and 3 bases from J; junction bases left unmatched: 3. As DNA, the CDR3 is TGTGCCAGCCGACTAGCGGGATTCTACGAGCAGTACTTC. Translation gives CASRLAGFYEQYF.

V is TRBV27 and J is TRBJ1-4, with a possible D match to TRBD1 (6 bases). V was clipped by 3 bases and J by 7 bases, with 9 bases between them. This CDR3 contains 13 residues. Germline CDR1 MNHEY, CDR2 SMNVEV (reference sequence). The CDR3 DNA is TGTGCCAGCAGTTTGACAGGTGTTGAAAAACTGTTTTTT. This sequence encodes CASSLTGVEKLFF.

The chain has TRBV7-8 and TRBJ2-5; possibly TRBD2 for D (6 bases). CDR1 and CDR2 from the germline V gene are SGHVS and FQNEAQ. This CDR3 comprises 12 residues. The V gene lost 3 bases and the J gene lost 10 bases, with 12 bases spanning the gap. CDR3 in amino acids: CASSLGLNFQYF. CDR3 nucleotides: TGTGCCAGCAGCTTGGGACTGAATTTCCAGTACTTC.

The rearrangement uses TRBV7-8 and TRBJ1-5; 11 nucleotides align to TRBD1. V gave up 4 bases and J gave up 0 bases; unmatched junction bases: 5. The CDR3 is 17 amino acids. Germline CDR1 is SGHVS and CDR2 is FQNEAQ. For the CDR3, the DNA is TGTGCCAGCAGCTGGACAGGGGGCTGGTTTAGCAATCAGCCCCAGCATTTT. Amino acid sequence: CASSWTGGWFSNQPQHF.

This rearrangement joins TRBV5-5 to TRBJ1-1; D remains ambiguous. Trimming left V 2 bases short and J 4 bases short, with 12 bases between. The CDR3 sequence is 14 residues long. The germline V gene has CDR1 SGHKS and CDR2 YYEKEE (reference sequence). The CDR3 DNA is TGTGCCAGCAGCTTATTAGGAGGCGGCACTGAAGCTTTCTTT. Its translation is CASSLLGGGTEAFF.

The chain is built from TRBV27 and TRBJ1-1; TRBD1 matches at 7 bases. The ends lost 6 bases at V and 2 bases at J; junction bases unmatched: 6. The CDR3 length is 14 residues. Germline V CDR1 and CDR2: MNHEY, SMNVEV (reference sequence). The CDR3 DNA reads TGTGCCAGCAGATGGACAGGAACAAACACTGAAGCTTTCTTT. It encodes CASRWTGTNTEAFF.

The chain has TRBV2 and TRBJ2-1; the D gene is possibly TRBD1 (6 bases). Looked up from germline, CDR1 is SNHLY and CDR2 is FYNNEI. The V gene lost 5 bases and the J gene lost 0 bases, with 11 bases spanning the gap. The CDR3 extends over 15 amino acids. The CDR3 is CASSTGQSSYNEQFF. Written as DNA, the CDR3 is TGTGCCAGCAGTACCGGACAGAGCTCCTACAATGAGCAGTTCTTC.

This sequence joins TRBV21-1 and TRBJ1-6; TRBD1, the D gene given by the table, was not confirmed from the DNA. TRBV21-1 represents a pseudogene. The CDR3 runs 13 residues. The CDR3 DNA reads as TGTGCCATCAGGACAGGGGTTGATTCACCCCTCCACTTT. Protein: CAIRTGVDSPLHF.

This clone was observed at least ten times. The chain recombines TRBV3-1 (or the pseudogene TRBV3-2) with TRBJ2-7; D might be TRBD2 (5 bases). This CDR3 has 12 amino acids. V lost 3 bases and J 4 bases, leaving 7 bases between the germline ends. CDR1 is LGHDT and CDR2 is YNNKEL in the germline V gene (reference sequence). Written as DNA, the CDR3 is TGTGCCAGCAGCCACGGGAAGTACGAGCAGTACTTC. It specifies CASSHGKYEQYF.

The V and J genes are TRBV14 and TRBJ1-2; 9 positions match TRBD1. Looked up from germline, CDR1 is SGHDN and CDR2 is FVKESK. After removal of 4 bases from V and 8 bases from J, the junction contained 14 bases not matched to a gene. This CDR3 region has 16 residues. The CDR3 nucleotides are TGTGCCAGCAGCCCCTTCGGGACAGGGAAGTTCGGAGGCTACACCTTC. Protein product: CASSPFGTGKFGGYTF. Using reference TRBV14 and TRBJ1-2 for the parts outside the CDR3, the full variable domain is EAGVTQFPSHSVIEKGQTVTLRCDPISGHDNLYWYRRVMGKEIKFLLHFVKESKQDESGMPNNRFLAERTGGTYSTLKVQPAELEDSGVYFCASSPFGTGKFGGYTFGSGTRLTVV.

The rearrangement links TRBV7-9 to TRBJ1-6; 9 positions agree with TRBD1. Germline trimming cut 5 bases from V and 7 bases from J; bases unmatched to any gene: 15. This CDR3 has 18 residues. Germline V gene data show CDR1 as SEHNR and CDR2 as FQNEAQ (reference sequence). Here the CDR3 reads CASSRRLTGGRENSPLHF. CDR3 DNA sequence: TGTGCCAGCAGCCGGAGGTTAACAGGGGGCCGGGAGAATTCACCCCTCCACTTT.

This clone was seen a single time. The chain links TRBV3-1 (or the pseudogene TRBV3-2) to TRBJ1-2; D gene unclear. The CDR3 covers 13 residues. Germline V lookup: CDR1 LGHDT, CDR2 YNNKEL (reference sequence). V gave up 2 bases and J gave up 6 bases, with 10 bases separating them. The CDR3 DNA reads TGTGCCAGCAGCCAAAGAGTAGTAGATGGCTACACCTTC. Protein product: CASSQRVVDGYTF.

The CDR3 DNA is TGTGCCAGCAGGGTGGACAGGAGTAGCAATCAGCCCCAGCATTTT. Translation gives CASRVDRSSNQPQHF. V gene TRBV2 combines with J gene TRBJ1-5; TRBD1 matches at 7 bases. Trimming at V came to 6 bases and at J to 0 bases, leaving 5 bases not matched to a gene. This CDR3 has 15 residues. Germline loops: CDR1 SNHLY, CDR2 FYNNEI.

The chain uses TRBV4-2 and TRBJ2-7; D perhaps matches TRBD2 (5 bases). Germline V CDR1 and CDR2: LGHNA, YNFKEQ. The CDR3 has 14 amino acids. Trimming removed 0 bases at V and 7 bases at J, with 13 bases between. CDR3 residues: CASSQDRIAREQYF. The CDR3, as DNA: TGTGCCAGCAGCCAAGATCGGATAGCGCGGGAGCAGTACTTC.

Notes on this clone: The sample contains more than one DNA sequence encoding this CDR3. This sequence joins TRBV9 and TRBJ2-7, with a possible D match to TRBD1 (6 bases). The CDR3 totals 15 residues. V dropped 0 bases and J dropped 2 bases, with 12 bases sitting between them. CDR1 SGDLS and CDR2 YYNGEE come from the germline V gene. The CDR3 protein is CASSVGNRAPYEQYF. CDR3 nucleotides: TGTGCCAGCAGCGTAGGTAACAGGGCCCCCTACGAGCAGTACTTC.

The chain links TRBV19 to TRBJ2-3; possible D gene TRBD2, 6 bases. Germline values: CDR1 LNHDA, CDR2 SQIVND (reference sequence). The CDR3 sequence is 16 residues long. Trimming removed 6 bases at V and 5 bases at J, with 21 bases between. CDR3 coding DNA: TGTGCCAGTAGGGACCCCCGTAGCGGAGTGGGAGATACGCAGTATTTT. Protein sequence: CASRDPRSGVGDTQYF.

The chain joins TRBV15 to TRBJ2-7; 9 bases match TRBD1. Germline loops: CDR1 LNHNV, CDR2 YYDKDF (reference sequence). J lost 4 bases, V lost 3 bases, and 1 base had no gene match. The length of the CDR3 is 13 residues. The CDR3 nucleotides are TGTGCCACCAGCAGCGGACAGGGGTACGAGCAGTACTTC. This translates into CATSSGQGYEQYF.

In this sample, this clone turned up once. The gene calls are TRBV11-1 and TRBJ2-3; D might be TRBD2 (6 bases). Trimming shortened V by 2 bases and J by 6 bases, and 18 bases separated the two germline ends. CDR3 length: 16 residues. Per the germline V gene, CDR1 is SGHAT and CDR2 is FQDESV (reference sequence). The CDR3 bases are TGTGCCAGCAGCTTACAGGGCGGGGCTAGCCCCGATACGCAGTATTTT. Its protein product is CASSLQGGASPDTQYF.

V usage is TRBV21-1 and J usage is TRBJ2-3; the table's D call, TRBD2, has no DNA check behind it. TRBV21-1 is labeled a pseudogene. The CDR3 has 15 amino acids. This chain's CDR3 is CASLQGTSGGETQYF. In DNA, the CDR3 is TGTGCCAGCCTCCAAGGAACTAGCGGGGGGGAGACGCAGTATTTT.

This sequence joins TRBV27 and TRBJ1-2; D call uncertain. Trimming pared 3 bases from V and 8 bases from J, leaving 13 bases between. The CDR3 loop spans 13 amino acids. CDR1 is MNHEY, CDR2 SMNVEV, per germline (reference sequence). The CDR3, as DNA: TGTGCCAGCAGTTTGCAGCGCCGAGGAGGCTACACCTTC. It codes for CASSLQRRGGYTF.

The rearrangement uses TRBV6-5 and TRBJ2-7, with 10 bases lining up with TRBD1. Looked up from germline, CDR1 is MNHEY and CDR2 is SVGAGI. Unmatched junction bases numbered 9, after V lost 7 bases and J lost 3 bases. The CDR3 has 15 amino acids. For the CDR3, the DNA is TGTGCCAGCATTTCCTCCGGGACAGGGGACTACGAGCAGTACTTC. Protein product: CASISSGTGDYEQYF.